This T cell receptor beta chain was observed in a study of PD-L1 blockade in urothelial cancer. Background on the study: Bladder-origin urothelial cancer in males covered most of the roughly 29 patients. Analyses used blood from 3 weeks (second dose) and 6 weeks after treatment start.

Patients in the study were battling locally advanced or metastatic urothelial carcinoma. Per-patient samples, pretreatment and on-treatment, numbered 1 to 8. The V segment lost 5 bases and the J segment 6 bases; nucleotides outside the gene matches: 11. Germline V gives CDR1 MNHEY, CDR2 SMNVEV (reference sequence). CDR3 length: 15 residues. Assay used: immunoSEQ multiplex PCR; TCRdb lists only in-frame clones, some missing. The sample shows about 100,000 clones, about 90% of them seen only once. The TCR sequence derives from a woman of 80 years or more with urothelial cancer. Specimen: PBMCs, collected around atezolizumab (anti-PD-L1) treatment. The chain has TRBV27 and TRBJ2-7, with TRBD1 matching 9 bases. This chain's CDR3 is CASSTAGTGYREQYF. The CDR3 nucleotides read TGTGCCAGCAGTACCGCCGGGACAGGGTACCGCGAGCAGTACTTC.